The present TCR beta chain was sequenced within a study of CD8+ T cells in alopecia areata. Looking at the study overall: Patients in the treated group were given tofacitinib by mouth, 5 to 10 mg twice a day. Regarding the study as a whole: For lesional scalp, especially alopecia totalis/universalis, clonality was higher than in normal scalp.

This CDR3 spans 11 amino acids. Trimming shortened V by 10 bases and J by 3 bases, and 10 bases separated the two germline ends. Germline CDR1 and CDR2: MNHEY and SVGAGI. Reverse transcription of extracted RNA yielded cDNA, which provided the sequencing template. The protocol was immunoSEQ multiplex PCR, while the TCRdb copy is restricted to in-frame clones and leaves out a portion. Of 110,000 to 150,000 clones in the sample, roughly 53% were seen once. Remarks on this clone: Its antigen is undetermined.

Alopecia areata patients had lesional scalp punch biopsies and peripheral blood taken from them. PBMCs were stained for CD3, CD4 and CD8, and CD4+ and CD8+ T cells were sorted. Sequenced material: CD4+ T cells sorted from blood, taken at week 0. The chain is built from TRBV6-5 and TRBJ2-7; D unresolved. This clonotype was obtained from a human donor with alopecia areata. The CDR3 DNA follows: TGTGCCACGCGGTTGGGCTACGAGCAGTACTTC. It codes for CATRLGYEQYF.